This entry lists 29 T cell receptor beta chains sequenced from one sample in a study of shared clonotypes between healthy human individuals. This table comes from immunoSEQ multiplex PCR, and its TCRdb copy is limited to in-frame clones, with some not included. The sample contains nearly 750,000 clones, 55% to 80% of which appear only once. Material for sequencing was memory CD4+ T cells sorted from blood. Subset denoted: CD45RA-negative fraction. These receptor sequences come from a woman aged 25 to 45 in good health.

In the case of this clone: Additional DNA sequences in this sample encode the identical CDR3. CDR3 sequence (DNA): TGTGCCAGCAGCGTTGGACTAGCGGGAGGGAGTAATGAGCAGTTCTTC. It translates to CASSVGLAGGSNEQFF. V and J are TRBV9 and TRBJ2-1; 15 positions agree with TRBD2. This CDR3 is 16 amino acids long. V lost 2 bases to trimming and J lost 7 bases; unmatched junction nucleotides: 4. Germline V gives CDR1 SGDLS, CDR2 YYNGEE.

V usage is TRBV27 and J usage is TRBJ1-1; D is possibly TRBD1 (5 bases). V was trimmed by 5 bases and J by 1 base, leaving 26 bases between them. CDR1 is MNHEY and CDR2 is SMNVEV in the germline V gene (reference sequence). The CDR3 runs 19 residues. The DNA for the CDR3 is TGTGCCAGCAGTATTCGGAGGGGAGGTCTAAGGTCCTCGAACACTGAAGCTTTCTTT. It encodes CASSIRRGGLRSSNTEAFF.

V and J are TRBV6-6 and TRBJ2-3; D may be TRBD2 (5 bases). CDR1 MNHNY and CDR2 SVGAGI come from the germline V gene (reference sequence). Trimming removed 5 bases at V and 2 bases at J, with 11 bases between. The CDR3 extends over 14 amino acids. Here the CDR3 DNA reads TGTGCCAGCAGTCCCCGGAGGTACACAGATACGCAGTATTTT. The encoded protein is CASSPRRYTDTQYF.

The chain joins TRBV5-4 to TRBJ2-3; D possibly corresponds to TRBD1 (6 bases). Germline V lookup: CDR1 SGHNT, CDR2 YYREEE (reference sequence). The CDR3 totals 14 residues. V gave up 0 bases and J gave up 2 bases, with 7 bases separating them. CDR3 loop: CASSLGGHTDTQYF. The CDR3, as DNA: TGTGCCAGCAGCTTGGGGGGACACACAGATACGCAGTATTTT.

With respect to this clone: Other DNA sequences of this sample code for an identical CDR3. The V gene is TRBV5-1, the J gene TRBJ1-3, with a possible D match to TRBD1 (5 bases). Germline loops: CDR1 SGHRS, CDR2 YFSETQ. The V end lost 2 bases, the J end lost 3 bases, and 6 bases lay between the germline ends. The CDR3 is 13 amino acids. CDR3 sequence (DNA): TGCGCCAGCAGCTTTGACAGTGGAAACACCATATATTTT. Encoded protein: CASSFDSGNTIYF.

This chain connects TRBV5-4 to TRBJ2-3; no clear D gene. Germline lookup yields CDR1 SGHNT and CDR2 YYREEE (reference sequence). Trimming took 0 bases from V and 1 from J, leaving 9 bases between them. The CDR3 runs to 15 residues. DNA for the CDR3: TGTGCCAGCAGCTTGGGGCTTGGGGGCACAGATACGCAGTATTTT. As protein: CASSLGLGGTDTQYF. Supplemented by reference TRBV5-4 and TRBJ2-3, the full variable domain reads ETGVTQSPTHLIKTRGQQVTLRCSSQSGHNTVSWYQQALGQGPQFIFQYYREEENGRGNFPPRFSGLQFPNYSSELNVNALELDDSALYLCASSLGLGGTDTQYFGPGTRLTVL.

The table lists this clone with a few counts. The genes are TRBV5-1 and TRBJ2-3, with D possibly TRBD2 on 5 matching bases. This CDR3 is built from 14 residues. Germline assignment: CDR1 SGHRS and CDR2 YFSETQ. V was trimmed by 5 bases and J by 0 bases, leaving 10 bases between them. The CDR3 protein is CASRSGYSTDTQYF. The CDR3 nucleotides are TGCGCCAGCAGGTCGGGGTATAGCACAGATACGCAGTATTTT.

V gene TRBV27 combines with J gene TRBJ2-2; 9 nucleotides align to TRBD2. V was clipped by 3 bases and J by 1 base; unmatched bases: 6. CDR1 is MNHEY, CDR2 SMNVEV, per germline (reference sequence). CDR3 length equals 17 residues. The DNA of the CDR3 is TGTGCCAGCAGTTTTTTAGCGGGAGTATGGAACACCGGGGAGCTGTTTTTT. As protein: CASSFLAGVWNTGELFF.

V gene TRBV10-3 combines with J gene TRBJ2-1; D is ambiguous. Per germline, CDR1 ENHRY and CDR2 SYGVKD. There are 12 residues in the CDR3. V was clipped by 10 bases and J by 0 bases, with 7 bases between them. The CDR3 region has the DNA TGTGCCACCAAGTACTCCTACAATGAGCAGTTCTTC. Protein sequence: CATKYSYNEQFF.

This clone was seen ten or more times. V is TRBV2 and J is TRBJ2-7; D not certain. This CDR3 has 15 amino acids. Germline V gene sequence: CDR1 SNHLY, CDR2 FYNNEI. Trimming took off 3 bases at V and 4 bases at J, with 16 bases between the two ends. For the CDR3, the DNA is TGTGCCAGCAGTGATAGGGTGGGCGGAGCATACGAGCAGTACTTC. Protein: CASSDRVGGAYEQYF.

The chain combines TRBV10-3 with TRBJ2-2, with D possibly being TRBD1 (6 bases). CDR3 length equals 16 residues. The germline gives CDR1 ENHRY, CDR2 SYGVKD. Trimming removed 7 bases at V and 1 base at J, with 16 bases between. The CDR3 DNA reads TGTGCCATCAATGAACAGGACAGCCTGAACACCGGGGAGCTGTTTTTT. Encoded protein: CAINEQDSLNTGELFF.

The chain links TRBV28 to TRBJ2-1; 7 nucleotides align to TRBD1. This CDR3 region has 16 residues. The germline V gene has CDR1 MDHEN and CDR2 SYDVKM. V dropped 5 bases and J dropped 1; count of bases not matched to a gene: 8. CDR3 sequence (DNA): TGTGCCAGCAGTGGGCAGGGGGTTGGATCCTACAATGAGCAGTTCTTC. It translates to CASSGQGVGSYNEQFF.

As regards this clone: Additional DNA sequences in this sample encode the identical CDR3. The chain carries TRBV19 and TRBJ1-4; TRBD1 matches 10 bases. With V trimmed by 6 bases and J by 6 bases, 4 bases remained unmatched. The CDR3 is 14 residues long. The germline gives CDR1 LNHDA, CDR2 SQIVND (reference sequence). CDR3 protein: CASRTGTGDEKLFF. The CDR3 DNA follows: TGTGCCAGTAGAACCGGGACAGGGGATGAAAAACTGTTTTTT.

The chain combines TRBV11-3 with TRBJ2-1; D remains ambiguous. This CDR3 region has 12 residues. V was cut by 0 bases and J by 10 bases, with 7 bases left in between. Per germline, CDR1 SGHNT and CDR2 YENEEA. The CDR3, as DNA: TGTGCCAGCAGCTTAGAAGATGGGGAGCAGTTCTTC. Translation gives CASSLEDGEQFF.

This clone is a singleton in its sample. The chain has TRBV27 and TRBJ2-3; 7 bases line up with TRBD2. Germline V gives CDR1 MNHEY, CDR2 SMNVEV (reference sequence). The CDR3 is 14 residues long. V lost 10 bases to trimming and J lost 0 bases; unmatched junction nucleotides: 7. CDR3 in DNA: TGTGCCACCAGAAAGGGAGGGAGCACAGATACGCAGTATTTT. This sequence encodes CATRKGGSTDTQYF.

As regards this clone: The same CDR3 can be traced to other DNA sequences in this sample. The chain has TRBV30 and TRBJ2-3; D is unclear. Germline-derived CDR1 and CDR2 are GTSNPN and SVGIG (reference sequence). V was clipped by 0 bases and J by 6 bases, with 4 bases between them. This CDR3 is 11 amino acids long. For the CDR3, the DNA is TGTGCCTGGAGTGTTAGCGATACGCAGTATTTT. It specifies CAWSVSDTQYF.

The rearrangement links TRBV4-1 to TRBJ2-7, with a weak D call TRBD1 (5 bases). From germline, CDR1 is MGHRA and CDR2 YSYEKL. The germline V and J ends were trimmed by 4 bases and 0 bases, with 16 bases remaining between them. The CDR3 totals 16 residues. The CDR3 is CASSPQEGGGSYEQYF. In nucleotides, the CDR3 is TGCGCCAGCAGCCCACAGGAAGGTGGTGGCTCCTACGAGCAGTACTTC.

The chain combines TRBV5-4 with TRBJ1-2; possibly TRBD1 for D (5 bases). The CDR3 extends over 14 amino acids. The germline V gene has CDR1 SGHNT and CDR2 YYREEE (reference sequence). V was shortened by 3 bases and J by 3 bases, with 12 bases between the two germline ends. The chain's CDR3 is CASSSTGYDYGYTF. CDR3 nucleotide sequence: TGTGCCAGCAGCTCTACAGGTTACGACTATGGCTACACCTTC. The full variable domain, with the rest looked up from reference TRBV5-4 and TRBJ1-2, is ETGVTQSPTHLIKTRGQQVTLRCSSQSGHNTVSWYQQALGQGPQFIFQYYREEENGRGNFPPRFSGLQFPNYSSELNVNALELDDSALYLCASSSTGYDYGYTFGSGTRLTVV.

A remark on this clone: The junction departs from germline at one end; a sequencing error may be responsible. This rearrangement joins TRBV2 to TRBJ2-5; D not resolved. The germline V gene has CDR1 SNHLY and CDR2 FYNNEI. The CDR3 runs to 13 residues. CDR3 coding DNA: TGTGCCAGCAGTGAAGAGCAGCAAGAGAGCCAGTACTTC. Residues: CASSEEQQESQYF.

The chain links TRBV7-9 to TRBJ2-7; TRBD1 matches at 7 bases. Per the germline V gene, CDR1 is SEHNR and CDR2 is FQNEAQ (reference sequence). Germline trimming cut 5 bases from V and 4 bases from J; bases unmatched to any gene: 2. This CDR3 is 12 amino acids long. The chain's CDR3 is CASSAQGYEQYF. In DNA, the CDR3 is TGTGCCAGCAGCGCACAGGGGTACGAGCAGTACTTC.

The V call is TRBV7-2, the J call TRBJ2-4; 14 nucleotides match TRBD2. This CDR3 contains 16 residues. Germline lookup yields CDR1 SGHTA and CDR2 FQGNSA. V trimming: 5 bases; J trimming: 8 bases; junction bases outside the gene matches: 8. In nucleotides, the CDR3 is TGTGCCAGCAGCCAGGGACTAGCGGGAGCTGTAGACATTCAGTACTTC. It yields the protein CASSQGLAGAVDIQYF.

This chain connects TRBV6-5 to TRBJ2-7, with D possibly TRBD2 on 7 matching bases. The germline CDR1 and CDR2 sequences are MNHEY and SVGAGI. Trimming cost V 3 bases and J 2 bases, with 11 bases left between them. The CDR3 extends over 14 amino acids. The chain's CDR3 is CASSYRGATYEQYF. The CDR3 DNA reads TGTGCCAGCAGTTATCGGGGGGCTACCTACGAGCAGTACTTC.

The J gene is TRBJ1-6, the V gene TRBV7-8; no reliable D call. V lost 4 bases, J lost 7 bases, and 14 bases lay in between. CDR3 size: 15 residues. CDR1 is SGHVS and CDR2 is FQNEAQ in the germline V gene. The CDR3 bases are TGTGCCAGCAGCTCCCGTACCCTAGGAAATTCACCCCTCCACTTT. This sequence encodes CASSSRTLGNSPLHF. The full variable domain, in which reference TRBV7-8 and TRBJ1-6 provide the parts outside the CDR3, is GAGVSQSPRYKVAKRGQDVALRCDPISGHVSLFWYQQALGQGPEFLTYFQNEAQLDKSGLPSDRFFAERPEGSVSTLKIQRTQQEDSAVYLCASSSRTLGNSPLHFGNGTRLTVT.

J is TRBJ2-1 and V is TRBV2; 11 bases map to TRBD2. The CDR3 sequence is 16 residues long. Germline trimming cut 6 bases from V and 9 bases from J; bases unmatched to any gene: 13. The germline V gene encodes CDR1 SNHLY and CDR2 FYNNEI. The CDR3 bases are TGTGCCAGCAGAGGCCTGACTAGCGGGATAGGTGGTGAGCAGTTCTTC. Translation: CASRGLTSGIGGEQFF.

The chain recombines TRBV27 with TRBJ2-1; 10 positions match TRBD2. Losses at the gene ends were 4 bases for V and 5 bases for J; bases not matched to a gene: 2. The CDR3 length is 14 residues. Germline CDR1 reads MNHEY; CDR2 reads SMNVEV (reference sequence). This CDR3 is CASSYGLADNEQFF. CDR3 bases: TGTGCCAGCAGTTACGGACTAGCGGACAATGAGCAGTTCTTC.

This chain joins TRBV6-1 and TRBJ1-4, with D possibly matching TRBD1 (5 bases). The CDR3 spans 14 residues. V was trimmed by 6 bases and J by 8 bases, leaving 16 bases between them. The V gene's germline CDR1 is MNHNS and CDR2 SASEGT. As DNA, the CDR3 is TGTGCCAGCAGCTGGGGGGGAGACCCGGAAAAACTGTTTTTT. Its protein is CASSWGGDPEKLFF.

This rearrangement joins TRBV5-1 to TRBJ2-7; 8 bases are a match to TRBD1. Germline loops: CDR1 SGHRS, CDR2 YFSETQ. V dropped 0 bases and J dropped 5; count of bases not matched to a gene: 7. The CDR3 is made up of 15 amino acids. Here the CDR3 reads CASSLGGQAGNEQYF. CDR3 DNA sequence: TGCGCCAGCAGCTTGGGGGGACAGGCAGGGAACGAGCAGTACTTC. Full variable domain (rest looked up from reference TRBV5-1 and TRBJ2-7): KAGVTQTPRYLIKTRGQQVTLSCSPISGHRSVSWYQQTPGQGLQFLFEYFSETQRNKGNFPGRFSGRQFSNSRSEMNVSTLELGDSALYLCASSLGGQAGNEQYFGPGTRLTVT.

This clone was detected only once. The genes are TRBV5-1 and TRBJ2-7; a weak D match, TRBD2 (5 bases). With 0 bases removed from V and 9 bases from J, the gap between germline ends came to 13 bases. Per germline, CDR1 SGHRS and CDR2 YFSETQ. The CDR3 is made up of 13 amino acids. The CDR3 is CASSLGWGERQYF. The CDR3 bases are TGCGCCAGCAGCTTGGGATGGGGAGAGCGGCAGTACTTC.

The chain combines TRBV25-1 with TRBJ2-2; the D gene is possibly TRBD1 (5 bases). Germline CDR1 is MGHDK and CDR2 is SYGVNS. CDR3 length equals 14 residues. Trimming removed 6 bases at V and 1 base at J, with 9 bases between. CDR3 nucleotide sequence: TGTGCCAGCAGGTCGACAGTGAACACCGGGGAGCTGTTTTTT. Protein sequence: CASRSTVNTGELFF.